The rows below give T cell receptor beta chains drawn from one sample of a study of T-cell reconstitution after alpha-beta-depleted transplantation in children. Each CDR3 protein is one row after TCRdb ran MiXCR on the PCR reads. This sample has hundreds of thousands of distinct CDR3 sequences, with roughly 15% found just once. Source: PBMCs, mostly from graft donor cells, taken 360 days after TCRalphabeta/CD19-depleted stem cell transplant. The source of these receptors is a male patient younger than 18 who had a stem cell transplant for acute lymphoblastic leukemia, so the T cells may come from the graft donor. Both conserved end residues are part of each CDR3. D genes are given only for firm matches. The size entry is marked missing in some rows and otherwise reads once, few, many or a size class.

D gene	clone size	V gene	J gene	CDR3 protein	CDR3 DNA
.	.	TRBV20-1	TRBJ2-1	CSARRRQSSYNEQFF	TGCAGTGCTAGAAGGCGGCAAAGCTCCTACAATGAGCAGTTCTTC
TRBD2	.	TRBV5-1	TRBJ2-1	CASSPSSGRGYNEQFF	TGCGCCAGCAGCCCATCTAGCGGGAGAGGCTACAATGAGCAGTTCTTC
TRBD1	many	TRBV29-1	TRBJ2-2	CSVETYRTGGSTGELFF	TGCAGCGTTGAAACCTACCGGACAGGGGGGAGCACCGGGGAGCTGTTTTTT
TRBD1	few	TRBV24-1	TRBJ2-5	CATSDPMERTGGIGETQYF	TGTGCCACCAGTGACCCCATGGAGCGGACAGGGGGCATCGGAGAGACCCAGTACTTC
.	few	TRBV12-3/TRBV12-4	TRBJ1-3	CASSFFSLSGNTIYF	TGTGCCAGCAGTTTCTTTAGCCTCTCTGGAAACACCATATATTTT
.	.	TRBV7-9	TRBJ2-4	CASSLVVSWGQYGQYF	TGTGCCAGCAGCTTAGTGGTATCCTGGGGTCAGTACGGTCAGTACTTC
.	few	TRBV20-1	TRBJ2-1	CSAHPGSVNYNEQFF	TGCAGTGCTCACCCAGGGAGTGTAAATTACAATGAGCAGTTCTTC
.	few	TRBV12-3/TRBV12-4	TRBJ2-2	CASSRQPGSTGELFF	TGTGCCAGCAGTCGCCAACCCGGGAGCACCGGGGAGCTGTTTTTT
.	many	TRBV29-1	TRBJ2-5	CSVEARGDAQETQYF	TGCAGCGTTGAAGCCAGGGGAGATGCCCAAGAGACCCAGTACTTC
.	.	TRBV14	TRBJ2-7	CASSALGQLRQYF	TGTGCCAGCAGTGCCCTAGGACAGCTTCGTCAGTACTTC
.	many	TRBV12-3/TRBV12-4	TRBJ2-7	CASSSPGLEREQYF	TGTGCCAGCAGTTCTCCGGGACTCGAGAGGGAGCAGTACTTC
.	.	TRBV25-1	TRBJ2-7	CASRDGFYEQYF	TGTGCCAGCCGGGACGGCTTCTACGAGCAGTACTTC
TRBD2	many	TRBV7-2	TRBJ2-7	CASSLEGTRTHEQYF	TGTGCCAGCAGCTTAGAAGGGACTAGAACGCACGAGCAGTACTTC